One and the same sample provided the 9 T cell receptor beta chains below, sequenced in a study of cytomegalovirus exposure and HLA in healthy donors listed by TCRdb under 2017. Library generation was performed with the immunoSEQ multiplex PCR assay. A mixture of 60 forward primers for TCR Vbeta segments and 13 reverse primers for TCR Jbeta segments was used in the multiplex PCR. TCRdb holds this immuneACCESS table with in-frame rearrangements only. Some clones are missing; in checked studies, unresolved V genes explain under half, and the rest has no known cause. For this sample the table gives roughly 98,000 clones, of which 80% to 85% were detected only once. The leading ten clones occupy 1.4% of the sample. The sequenced sample consisted of PBMCs. The receptors derive from a man aged 40-49 years in good health and CMV-seronegative.

V usage is TRBV4-3 and J usage is TRBJ2-1, with no clear D. Per the germline V gene, CDR1 is LGHNA and CDR2 is YSLEER. This CDR3 is 16 amino acids long. Between the trimmed V and J ends, which lost 0 bases and 2 bases, there was a span of 11 bases. CDR3 sequence (DNA): TGCGCCAGCAGCCAAGATAGAAGACAAACCTACAATGAGCAGTTCTTC. It codes for CASSQDRRQTYNEQFF.

This chain joins TRBV2 and TRBJ1-5; TRBD1 aligns across 9 bases. The CDR3 is 16 residues long. Germline loops: CDR1 SNHLY, CDR2 FYNNEI. The V segment lost 6 bases and the J segment 2 bases; nucleotides outside the gene matches: 8. CDR3 loop: CASRETGGSGNQPQHF. The CDR3 bases are TGTGCCAGCAGAGAAACAGGGGGCTCGGGCAATCAGCCCCAGCATTTT.

This sequence joins TRBV19 and TRBJ1-4; D not resolved. The germline V gene has CDR1 LNHDA and CDR2 SQIVND (reference sequence). CDR3 size: 15 residues. Trimming took 5 bases from V and 3 from J, leaving 13 bases between them. DNA of the CDR3: TGTGCCAGTAGTCTTTGGGGAGGCCCTAATGAAAAACTGTTTTTT. Its protein product is CASSLWGGPNEKLFF.

In regard to this clone: An end of the junction does not agree with germline; a read error may underlie this. The chain recombines TRBV7-2 with TRBJ2-7; D is possibly TRBD2 (7 bases). The CDR3 has 17 residues. Germline V gene sequence: CDR1 SGHTA, CDR2 FQGNSA. The CDR3 DNA is TGTGCCAGCAGCCGTCGGGGGGCGGGGGAACTCTCCTACGAGCAGTGCTTC. Translating gives CASSRRGAGELSYEQCF.

The rearrangement links TRBV19 to TRBJ1-5; D call uncertain. V lost 0 bases and J 5 bases, leaving 11 bases between the germline ends. The CDR3 is made up of 15 amino acids. The V gene's germline CDR1 is LNHDA and CDR2 SQIVND (reference sequence). The CDR3 loop reads CASSIDPQNYQPQHF. The CDR3 region has the DNA TGTGCCAGTAGTATAGATCCGCAGAATTATCAGCCCCAGCATTTT. Complete variable domain (other parts from reference TRBV19 and TRBJ1-5): DGGITQSPKYLFRKEGQNVTLSCEQNLNHDAMYWYRQDPGQGLRLIYYSQIVNDFQKGDIAEGYSVSREKKESFPLTVTSAQKNPTAFYLCASSIDPQNYQPQHFGDGTRLSIL.

The count of this clone is one. The chain links TRBV4-1 to TRBJ2-3; TRBD1 matches 7 bases. Germline CDR1 MGHRA, CDR2 YSYEKL. The CDR3 has 14 amino acids. V shed 4 bases, J shed 3 bases, and the junction held 4 bases outside the gene matches. CDR3 bases: TGCGCCAGCAGCCTCGAGGACAGGACAGATACGCAGTATTTT. This gives the protein CASSLEDRTDTQYF.

On this clone itself: Additional DNA sequences in this sample encode the identical CDR3. CDR3 protein: CASSLGQNQPQHF. The CDR3 DNA sequence: TGCGCCAGCAGCTTGGGACAGAATCAGCCCCAGCATTTT. The rearrangement links TRBV5-1 to TRBJ1-5; possibly TRBD1 for D (5 bases). The CDR3 totals 13 residues. V lost 0 bases and J 4 bases, leaving 5 bases between the germline ends. Germline CDR1 is SGHRS and CDR2 is YFSETQ. Based on the CDR3 plus reference TRBV5-1 and TRBJ1-5, the full variable domain is KAGVTQTPRYLIKTRGQQVTLSCSPISGHRSVSWYQQTPGQGLQFLFEYFSETQRNKGNFPGRFSGRQFSNSRSEMNVSTLELGDSALYLCASSLGQNQPQHFGDGTRLSIL.

This clone appeared a few times. The chain carries TRBV5-1 and TRBJ2-1, with a possible D match to TRBD1 (6 bases). The CDR3 covers 15 residues. Trimming left V 0 bases short and J 4 bases short, with 11 bases between. CDR1 and CDR2 (germline): SGHRS, YFSETQ. CDR3 sequence reads: CASSLEGEPYNEQFF. CDR3 DNA: TGCGCCAGCAGCTTGGAGGGGGAACCATACAATGAGCAGTTCTTC.

The chain links TRBV7-9 to TRBJ1-3, with a possible D match to TRBD1 (5 bases). V was trimmed by 5 bases and J by 3 bases, leaving 14 bases between them. The CDR3 extends over 15 amino acids. Germline CDR1 SEHNR, CDR2 FQNEAQ (reference sequence). Here the CDR3 DNA reads TGTGCCAGCAGCCCAAGGGAGGGGTTTGGAAACACCATATATTTT. Protein sequence: CASSPREGFGNTIYF.